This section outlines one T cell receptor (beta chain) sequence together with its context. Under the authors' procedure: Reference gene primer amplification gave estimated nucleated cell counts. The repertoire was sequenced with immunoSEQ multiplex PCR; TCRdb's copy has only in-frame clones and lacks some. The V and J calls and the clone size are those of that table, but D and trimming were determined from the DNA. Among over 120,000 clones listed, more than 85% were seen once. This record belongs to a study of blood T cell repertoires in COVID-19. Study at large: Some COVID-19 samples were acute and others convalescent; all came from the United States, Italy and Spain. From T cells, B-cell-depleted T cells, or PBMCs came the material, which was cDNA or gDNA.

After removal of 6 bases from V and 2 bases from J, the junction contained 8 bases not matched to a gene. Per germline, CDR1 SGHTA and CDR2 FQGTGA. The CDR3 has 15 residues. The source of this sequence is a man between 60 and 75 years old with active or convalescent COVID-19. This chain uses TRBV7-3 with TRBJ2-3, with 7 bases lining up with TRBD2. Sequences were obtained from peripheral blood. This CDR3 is CASSAGGTFTDTQYF. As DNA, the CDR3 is TGTGCCAGCAGTGCCGGGGGGACCTTCACAGATACGCAGTATTTT. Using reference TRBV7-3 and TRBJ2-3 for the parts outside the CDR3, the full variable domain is GAGVSQTPSNKVTEKGKYVELRCDPISGHTALYWYRQSLGQGPEFLIYFQGTGAADDSGLPNDRFFAVRPEGSVSTLKIQRTERGDSAVYLCASSAGGTFTDTQYFGPGTRLTVL.